Sequencing of this T cell receptor (beta chain) was carried out in a study of response to subunit inactivated influenza vaccine. CDR1 is WNHNN, CDR2 SYGVQD, per germline (reference sequence). V lost 3 bases, J lost 6 bases, and 8 bases lay in between. The CDR3 consists of 13 residues. This clonotype was counted only a few times. TCRdb processed the RT-PCR reads anew with MiXCR; each CDR3 protein has one entry. The sample records about 570,000 distinct CDR3 sequences, approximately 10% being singletons. These data were also filed under a second study, of T cells expressing NK-cell markers. That publication notes: Template switching by 5'RACE with UMIs generated the TCR beta cDNA. In the group of eight sequenced donors, seven were HCMV-seropositive and one was seronegative. NKG2C+ dominant clonotype frequencies in about six donors were roughly 1.0-7.5% of CD8+ T cells. These same clonotypes (in a handful of donors) also led the CD3+CD56-NKG2C+ fraction. Whether expanded NKG2C+ T cell clones recognized HCMV stayed uncertain.

The chain links TRBV10-1 to TRBJ2-2; D is possibly TRBD2 (5 bases). Sequenced here: PBMCs from blood, sampled on the day of vaccination. This clonotype was sampled from a man between 45 and 60 years old who received an inactivated influenza vaccine. CDR3 residues: CASSEMRAGELFF. The CDR3 DNA is TGCGCCAGCAGTGAAATGCGGGCCGGGGAGCTGTTTTTT.